The 6 T cell receptor beta chains presented below share a single source sample, sequenced in a study of blood T cell repertoires in COVID-19. The table came from immunoSEQ multiplex PCR; TCRdb's copy has only in-frame clones and leaves some out. The table shows 15,000 or so clones, with approximately 86% occurring only once. What was sequenced was peripheral blood. Source of these receptors: a human donor in a cohort sampled during active COVID-19.

V usage is TRBV15 and J usage is TRBJ1-2; D is perhaps TRBD1 (6 bases). V was clipped by 3 bases and J by 5 bases, with 16 bases between them. In germline, CDR1 is LNHNV, CDR2 YYDKDF (reference sequence). CDR3 length equals 15 residues. The CDR3 reads CATSRGRTEDYGYTF. DNA of the CDR3: TGTGCCACCAGCAGGGGAAGGACAGAGGATTATGGCTACACCTTC. Combining the CDR3 with reference TRBV15 and TRBJ1-2 gives the whole variable domain DAMVIQNPRYQVTQFGKPVTLSCSQTLNHNVMYWYQQKSSQAPKLLFHYYDKDFNNEADTPDNFQSRRPNTSFCFLDIRSPGLGDTAMYLCATSRGRTEDYGYTFGSGTRLTVV.

The rearrangement links TRBV9 to TRBJ1-6; 10 nucleotides align to TRBD1. The CDR3 is made up of 15 amino acids. The V segment lost 4 bases and the J segment 7 bases; nucleotides outside the gene matches: 5. CDR1 is SGDLS and CDR2 is YYNGEE in the germline V gene. CDR3 in amino acids: CASSSPGQGNSPLHF. The CDR3, as DNA: TGTGCCAGCAGCTCTCCGGGACAGGGGAATTCACCCCTCCACTTT.

By share, this clone counts as medium-sized. The genes are TRBV19 and TRBJ1-1; tentatively, D is TRBD1 (5 bases). V was pared by 3 bases and J by 1 base, with 6 bases between. Germline lookup yields CDR1 LNHDA and CDR2 SQIVND (reference sequence). This CDR3 has 13 amino acids. CDR3 protein: CASSIQGNTEAFF. CDR3 coding DNA: TGTGCCAGTAGTATTCAGGGGAACACTGAAGCTTTCTTT.

In this sample, this clone turned up once. The germline gene is not matched at one end of the junction; a read error may be the cause. The rearrangement uses TRBV11-2 and TRBJ2-7; 8 bases fit TRBD2. The CDR3 runs 16 residues. Germline assignment: CDR1 SGHAT and CDR2 FQNNGV. CDR3 DNA sequence: TGTGCCCGCAGCTCAACCCTCGGGGGGGGGTCCTACGAGCAGTACTTC. Translation gives CARSSTLGGGSYEQYF.

This clone was seen a few times. This sequence joins TRBV5-1 and TRBJ2-3, with 12 positions matching TRBD2. Germline V gives CDR1 SGHRS, CDR2 YFSETQ. The V segment lost 3 bases and the J segment 8 bases; nucleotides outside the gene matches: 13. This CDR3 has 17 amino acids. This CDR3 is CASSSLPQTSGGGTQYF. The CDR3 DNA reads as TGCGCCAGCAGCTCCCTACCCCAGACTAGCGGGGGAGGTACGCAGTATTTT.

The chain is built from TRBV9 and TRBJ2-3; possible D gene TRBD1, 5 bases. V lost 4 bases and J 0 bases, leaving 6 bases between the germline ends. CDR3 length: 13 residues. Per the germline V gene, CDR1 is SGDLS and CDR2 is YYNGEE. The CDR3 is CASSRGSTDTQYF. DNA for the CDR3: TGTGCCAGCAGCAGGGGAAGCACAGATACGCAGTATTTT.